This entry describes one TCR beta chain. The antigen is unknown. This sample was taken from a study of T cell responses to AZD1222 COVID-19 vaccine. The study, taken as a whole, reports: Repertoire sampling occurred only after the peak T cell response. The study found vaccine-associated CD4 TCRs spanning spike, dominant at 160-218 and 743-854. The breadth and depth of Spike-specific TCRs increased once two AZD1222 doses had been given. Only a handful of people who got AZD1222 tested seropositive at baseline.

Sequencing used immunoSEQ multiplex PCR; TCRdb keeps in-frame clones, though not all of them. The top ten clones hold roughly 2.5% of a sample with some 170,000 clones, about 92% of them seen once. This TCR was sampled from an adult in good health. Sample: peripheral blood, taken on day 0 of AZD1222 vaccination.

DNA of the CDR3: TGCGCCAGCAGTGGGCCGCAAGAGACCCAGTACTTC. It translates to CASSGPQETQYF. The rearrangement uses TRBV10-1 and TRBJ2-5; no clear D gene. Trimming cost V 4 bases and J 2 bases, with 5 bases left between them. Per the germline V gene, CDR1 is WNHNN and CDR2 is SYGVQD (reference sequence). The CDR3 contains 12 residues.